The clone carrying this TCR beta chain occurred many times. Its antigen is not identified. The V and J ends lost 5 bases and 2 bases respectively, with 19 bases between them. The CDR3 is made up of 16 amino acids. Germline V gene data show CDR1 as MNHEY and CDR2 as SVGEGT. MiXCR, run by TCRdb on the reads, gives a single entry per CDR3 protein. The data contain 150,000 to 200,000 distinct CDR3 sequences, 9.5% of them singletons. The entry originates in a study of T cell repertoires in cytomegalovirus infection. Study-wide context: CMV infection and matching HLA type were both indicated by public TCR beta signatures. General study results and limits: Cumulated frequencies of public TCR beta families served to identify carriers of CMV plus the relevant HLA. There were HLA-C-restricted CMV-specific TCR beta clonotypes dominating the ex vivo response.

This receptor was taken from a human donor in good health (CMV status not recorded). Some clones in this sample may be carry-over from other donors' samples. The J gene is TRBJ2-7, the V gene TRBV6-2 or TRBV6-3, with D maybe TRBD2 (5 bases). The sequenced sample consisted of PBMCs. This CDR3 is CASSLLRSSVAYEQYF. CDR3 sequence (DNA): TGTGCCAGCAGTCTGTTACGGAGTAGCGTGGCCTACGAGCAGTACTTC.